The 18 T cell receptor beta chains given below trace back to one sample, sequenced in a study of T cells after yellow fever vaccination (dated by TCRdb to the late 2010s). To prepare the library, 5' RACE was applied. This sample was sequenced with an Illumina HiSeq 2500. TCRdb handled the public reads itself, with Q25 trimming in fastp and clone calling in MiXCR, and kept productive beta chains. Rows are combined by CDR3 protein, so each entry shows the most common genes and DNA. Across this sample there are around 67,000 distinct CDR3 sequences, with roughly 6.9% seen only once. The ten largest account for roughly 35% of the sample. Read against the paper, the sample's treatment or condition label means: live attenuated yellow fever vaccine strain. The specimen comprised CD8+ T cells sorted from PBMCs, sampled 5 to 6 days after the first yellow fever vaccination. The receptors were gathered from a man between 18 and 35 years old who received the YFV17D yellow fever vaccine.

There are a few counts of this clonotype. The chain combines TRBV12-3 or TRBV12-4 with TRBJ2-3; D is undetermined. This CDR3 region has 16 residues. V shed 3 bases and J shed 2 bases, with 15 bases lying between them. The CDR3 sequence is CASSFGVDSLTDTQYF. CDR3 in DNA: TGTGCCAGCAGTTTCGGTGTCGACTCCCTCACAGATACGCAGTATTTT.

There are many counts of this clonotype. The J gene is TRBJ1-3, the V gene TRBV5-1; 10 positions agree with TRBD1. Per the germline V gene, CDR1 is SGHRS and CDR2 is YFSETQ. This CDR3 comprises 16 residues. The trim removed 4 bases at V and 0 bases at J, leaving 4 bases unmatched. CDR3 amino acids: CASSTGQGGSGNTIYF. The DNA for the CDR3 is TGCGCCAGCAGCACAGGACAGGGGGGCTCTGGAAACACCATATATTTT.

This clonotype appeared many times. The CDR3 loop is CASSFGRANTGELFF. The CDR3 coding sequence is TGTGCCAGCAGTTTTGGCAGGGCGAACACCGGGGAGCTGTTTTTT. V is TRBV6-5 and J is TRBJ2-2; D may be TRBD1 (5 bases). This CDR3 has 15 amino acids. V lost 4 bases, J lost 0 bases, and 9 bases lay in between. Germline V lookup: CDR1 MNHEY, CDR2 SVGAGI.

This sequence joins TRBV5-1 and TRBJ2-7; 9 nucleotides line up with TRBD1. CDR1 is SGHRS and CDR2 is YFSETQ in the germline V gene. CDR3 length: 17 residues. CDR3 DNA: TGCGCCAGCAGCTTGGTTTGCGGGGACAGGGAGGTTTACGAGCAGCACGTC. This codes for CASSLVCGDREVYEQHV.

Only a few counts were recorded for this clonotype. The chain uses TRBV5-1 and TRBJ2-5; D is possibly TRBD1 or TRBD2 (6 bases each). This CDR3 region has 15 residues. CDR1 and CDR2 (germline): SGHRS, YFSETQ. V was clipped by 4 bases and J by 5 bases, with 18 bases between them. The CDR3 loop reads CASSPSEGVWETQYF. CDR3 nucleotides: TGCGCCAGCAGCCCCTCGGAGGGGGTCTGGGAGACCCAGTACTTC.

This clonotype was counted a few times. The CDR3 DNA follows: TGTGCCAGCAGTTACGGGACTAGAGACTACGAGCAGTACTTC. This sequence encodes CASSYGTRDYEQYF. This rearrangement joins TRBV6-2 or TRBV6-3 to TRBJ2-7; 8 nucleotides line up with TRBD2. V was clipped by 2 bases and J by 3 bases; unmatched bases: 3. The CDR3 spans 14 residues. Germline CDR1 MNHEY, CDR2 SVGEGT.

The V and J genes are TRBV28 and TRBJ2-3; TRBD2 matches at 7 bases. The CDR3 is 16 amino acids. CDR1 MDHEN and CDR2 SYDVKM come from the germline V gene. Germline trimming cut 6 bases from V and 0 bases from J; bases unmatched to any gene: 9. The CDR3, as DNA: TGTGCCAGCAGCACACTGGCGGGAGCAAGCACAGATACGCAGTATTTT. It specifies CASSTLAGASTDTQYF.

The sample holds many counts of this clonotype. The J gene is TRBJ2-1, the V gene TRBV27, with TRBD1 matching over 10 bases. The CDR3 has 16 amino acids. After removal of 5 bases from V and 4 bases from J, the junction contained 8 bases not matched to a gene. Germline V CDR1 and CDR2: MNHEY, SMNVEV (reference sequence). The CDR3 here is CASSPWTGGRYNEQFF. The CDR3 DNA reads as TGTGCCAGCAGTCCATGGACAGGGGGGCGTTACAATGAGCAGTTCTTC.

In its sample, this clonotype was seen many times. The chain links TRBV27 to TRBJ2-7, with D tentatively TRBD1 (5 bases). V lost 3 bases, J lost 2 bases, and 11 bases lay in between. This CDR3 has 14 residues. Germline lookup yields CDR1 MNHEY and CDR2 SMNVEV (reference sequence). The CDR3 region is CASSFAQATYEQYF. The CDR3, as DNA: TGTGCCAGCAGTTTTGCACAGGCGACCTACGAGCAGTACTTC.

The chain has TRBV19 and TRBJ1-1; maybe TRBD1 (6 bases). The germline CDR1 and CDR2 sequences are LNHDA and SQIVND (reference sequence). This CDR3 is 16 amino acids long. V dropped 5 bases and J dropped 3 bases, with 19 bases sitting between them. The CDR3 sequence is CASSGRQVPEDTEAFF. DNA of the CDR3: TGTGCCAGTAGTGGACGACAGGTACCGGAGGACACTGAAGCTTTCTTT.

This clonotype was found many times. This chain connects TRBV3-1 to TRBJ2-5; 8 bases map to TRBD2. This CDR3 contains 16 residues. Trimming cost V 3 bases and J 2 bases; bases outside gene matches: 8. Germline V gene lookup returns CDR1 LGHDT and CDR2 YNNKEL (reference sequence). CDR3 amino acids: CASSHYIAGTQETQYF. The CDR3 DNA follows: TGTGCCAGCAGCCATTATATAGCGGGGACGCAAGAGACCCAGTACTTC.

This clonotype was detected many times. The chain carries TRBV5-8 and TRBJ2-7, with a possible D match to TRBD1 (6 bases). The V end lost 5 bases, the J end lost 4 bases, and 10 bases lay between the germline ends. The CDR3 is 12 residues long. Germline V gives CDR1 SGHTS, CDR2 YDEGEE. CDR3 nucleotides: TGTGCCAGCAGTCAACAGGGATACGAGCAGTACGTC. As protein: CASSQQGYEQYV.

This chain links TRBV7-8 with TRBJ1-2; D is unclear. Germline V gene sequence: CDR1 SGHVS, CDR2 FQNEAQ. The CDR3 has 14 residues. The V end lost 2 bases, the J end lost 8 bases, and 15 bases lay between the germline ends. The CDR3 region is CASSLIKPTQGYTF. DNA for the CDR3: TGTGCCAGCAGCTTAATTAAACCGACCCAAGGCTACACCTTC.

This clonotype was detected a few times. The rearrangement links TRBV21-1 to TRBJ2-7; the table's D call, TRBD1, was not checked against the DNA. TRBV21-1 is annotated as a pseudogene. This CDR3 has 13 residues. The CDR3 is CARPPTGVYEQYV. CDR3 DNA: TGTGCCCGCCCCCCCACAGGGGTCTACGAGCAGTACGTC.

On this clonotype: A read error may explain this, as a much larger clone is one base away. The genes are TRBV13 and TRBJ2-1, with D tentatively TRBD2 (6 bases). CDR3 length: 15 residues. With 4 bases removed from V and 12 bases from J, the gap between germline ends came to 22 bases. CDR1 is PRHDT, CDR2 FYEKMQ, per germline (reference sequence). The CDR3 sequence: CASSSLRTIVDGQFF. CDR3 DNA sequence: TGTGCCAGCAGCTCGCTCCGGACTATAGTGGATGGGCAGTTCTTC.

The V and J genes are TRBV10-3 and TRBJ2-5, with 12 bases matching TRBD2. Germline V CDR1 and CDR2: ENHRY, SYGVKD. With 3 bases clipped from V and 0 bases from J, the junction kept 2 bases outside the gene matches. The CDR3 has 16 amino acids. CDR3 sequence reads: CAISESSGGDQETQYF. The CDR3 DNA follows: TGTGCCATCAGTGAATCTAGCGGGGGGGACCAAGAGACCCAGTACTTC.

This sequence joins TRBV30 and TRBJ2-5, with a weak D call TRBD1 (6 bases). Trimming stripped 2 bases from V and 3 bases from J, with 10 bases between. Germline loops: CDR1 GTSNPN, CDR2 SVGIG (reference sequence). The CDR3 totals 13 residues. CDR3 sequence reads: CAWSLQGEETQYF. The CDR3 bases are TGTGCCTGGAGTTTACAGGGAGAAGAGACCCAGTACTTC.

This clonotype showed up many times. The rearrangement joins TRBV29-1 to TRBJ2-1; D is ambiguous. The germline V gene encodes CDR1 SQVTM and CDR2 ANQGSEA. V was shortened by 7 bases and J by 7 bases, with 17 bases between the two germline ends. This CDR3 contains 13 residues. This CDR3 reads CSAVMIGSNEQFF. The CDR3 bases are TGCAGCGCCGTGATGATCGGTAGTAATGAGCAGTTCTTC.